The source of this TCR beta chain is a study of shared clonotypes between healthy human individuals. Study context: Participating donors consisted of a couple of women and a few men aged 18 to 49.

About this clone: This likely came from a read error, as a far larger clone is one base away. Other DNA sequences in the same sample also yield this CDR3.

Deep-level running was used for the assay. Measured with immunoSEQ multiplex PCR; TCRdb has only the in-frame clones, and not every one. The profile shows around 440,000 clones, 75% to 80% of them singletons. Germline CDR1 reads SGHAT; CDR2 reads FQNNGV. The CDR3 loop spans 13 amino acids. This chain connects TRBV11-2 to TRBJ2-5, with D perhaps matching TRBD1 (5 bases). The DNA end favors TRBJ2-7, so the J call may be wrong. This receptor was obtained from a woman aged 40 to 49 in good health. Some clones in this sample may be carry-over from other donors' samples. What was sequenced was PBMCs. CDR3 residues: CASSLQGSYEQYF. Written as DNA, the CDR3 is TGTGCCAGCAGCTTACAGGGATCCTACGAGCAGTACTTC.